The 30 T cell receptor beta chains presented below share a single source sample, sequenced in a study of blood T cells in healthy people across ages. It was with a sample-barcoded 5' primer and a J-beta primer mix that a second PCR of about 6 to 12 cycles was run. TCRdb analysed the 5' RACE reads with MiXCR anew, one entry per CDR3 protein. The sample carries 800,000 or so distinct CDR3 sequences, 20% to 25% recorded once. The data also belong to a second study, concerning T cells of mothers and their children.

The sample taken for sequencing was blood. All receptors derive from a boy between 10 and 17 years old in good health.

The V call is TRBV29-1, the J call TRBJ2-7; tentatively, D is TRBD2 (5 bases). The CDR3 totals 13 residues. CDR1 and CDR2 from the germline V gene are SQVTM and ANQGSEA. V shed 6 bases and J shed 0 bases, with 12 bases lying between them. For the CDR3, the DNA is TGCAGCGTGGGGAGTCCGGTCTCCTACGAGCAGTACTTC. Translation gives CSVGSPVSYEQYF.

A few counts support this clonotype. This chain connects TRBV7-9 to TRBJ1-5; 7 bases match TRBD1. This CDR3 has 16 amino acids. Germline CDR1 reads SEHNR; CDR2 reads FQNEAQ (reference sequence). Losses at the gene ends were 0 bases for V and 5 bases for J; bases not matched to a gene: 7. CDR3 in DNA: TGTGCCAGCAGCTTAGCGCAGGGGGGTGAGGATCAGCCCCAGCATTTT. As protein: CASSLAQGGEDQPQHF.

For this clonotype: This clone may be a read error of a much larger clone one base away. The genes are TRBV6-5 and TRBJ2-2; 8 nucleotides align to TRBD1. The CDR3 is 14 residues long. V lost 2 bases, J lost 6 bases, and 2 bases stayed unmatched. The V gene's germline CDR1 is MNHEY and CDR2 SVGAGI. CDR3 region: CASSYTTGAGELFF. The CDR3 DNA sequence: TGTGCCAGCAGTTACACGACAGGGGCCGGGGAGCTGTTTTTT.

The V and J genes are TRBV29-1 and TRBJ2-5, with D maybe TRBD1 (7 bases). This CDR3 spans 15 amino acids. In germline, CDR1 is SQVTM, CDR2 ANQGSEA. V was shortened by 4 bases and J by 0 bases, with 15 bases between the two germline ends. The CDR3 nucleotides read TGCAGCGTTGTAGGGGGGACAGTCTACCAAGAGACCCAGTACTTC. Its translation is CSVVGGTVYQETQYF.

The chain combines TRBV20-1 with TRBJ2-2; TRBD2 agrees at 8 bases. The CDR3 sequence is 16 residues long. Trimming removed 5 bases from V and 0 bases from J; junction bases left unmatched: 8. Germline CDR1 and CDR2: DFQATT and SNEGSKA (reference sequence). The CDR3 sequence is CSAQRLAGANTGELFF. The CDR3, as DNA: TGCAGTGCTCAGAGGCTAGCGGGCGCGAACACCGGGGAGCTGTTTTTT.

The J gene is TRBJ1-1, the V gene TRBV6-2 or TRBV6-3, with D unclear. Trimming pared 4 bases from V and 3 bases from J, leaving 15 bases between. This CDR3 has 15 residues. Looked up from germline, CDR1 is MNHEY and CDR2 is SVGEGT. In nucleotides, the CDR3 is TGTGCCAGCAGTTTACCCCCACTGCCCTACACTGAAGCTTTCTTT. This encodes CASSLPPLPYTEAFF.

The table lists this clonotype with a few counts. The V call is TRBV6-2 or TRBV6-3, the J call TRBJ2-4, with TRBD1 matching over 8 bases. V gave up 0 bases and J gave up 5 bases; unmatched junction bases: 3. Germline V CDR1 and CDR2: MNHEY, SVGEGT. This CDR3 is built from 15 residues. In DNA form, the CDR3 reads TGTGCCAGCAGTTACTCCGGGACAGGAGAAAACATTCAGTACTTC. Amino acids: CASSYSGTGENIQYF.

V gene TRBV27 combines with J gene TRBJ2-2; D is undetermined. Looked up from germline, CDR1 is MNHEY and CDR2 is SMNVEV (reference sequence). Trimming took off 5 bases at V and 4 bases at J, with 11 bases between the two ends. CDR3 length: 14 residues. The CDR3: CASSDIVPTGELFF. The CDR3 DNA follows: TGTGCCAGCAGTGACATCGTTCCCACCGGGGAGCTGTTTTTT.

This clonotype was counted ten times or more. The chain couples TRBV5-6 to TRBJ1-2; D not certain. This CDR3 spans 13 amino acids. Germline CDR1 is SGHDT and CDR2 is YYEEEE. Between the trimmed V and J ends, which lost 0 bases and 3 bases, there was a span of 6 bases. Written as DNA, the CDR3 is TGTGCCAGCAGCTTGGGGGTGGACTATGGCTACACCTTC. Translated: CASSLGVDYGYTF.

This clonotype has a handful of counts. The genes are TRBV10-3 and TRBJ2-1; 11 bases are a match to TRBD1. This CDR3 is 15 amino acids long. Per germline, CDR1 ENHRY and CDR2 SYGVKD. V dropped 4 bases and J dropped 6; count of bases not matched to a gene: 5. CDR3 DNA sequence: TGTGCCATCAGTGCCAGGGACAGGGGGATCAATGAGCAGTTCTTC. The encoded protein is CAISARDRGINEQFF.

This clonotype appeared a few times. The rearrangement joins TRBV29-1 to TRBJ2-2, with D perhaps matching TRBD1 (5 bases). CDR3 length: 13 residues. Trimming removed 7 bases from V and 0 bases from J, with 9 bases in between. CDR1 SQVTM and CDR2 ANQGSEA come from the germline V gene. CDR3 loop: CSGQQANTGELFF. CDR3 bases: TGCAGCGGACAACAGGCGAACACCGGGGAGCTGTTTTTT.

As to this clonotype: This CDR3 is missing its conserved last phenylalanine or tryptophan, likely due to a read error. This chain links TRBV14 with TRBJ2-1, with TRBD2 identical over 8 bases. The CDR3 extends over 16 amino acids. Germline trimming cut 4 bases from V and 4 bases from J; bases unmatched to any gene: 9. Germline CDR1 reads SGHDN; CDR2 reads FVKESK. The CDR3 nucleotides read TGTGCCAGCAGCCTTATGAGCGGGAGAAGATACAATGAGCAGTTCCTC. This codes for CASSLMSGRRYNEQFL.

This clonotype has a single count. A read error may account for a junction end that differs from germline. The chain recombines TRBV7-9 with TRBJ1-1, with 8 positions matching TRBD1. Germline V gene sequence: CDR1 SEHNR, CDR2 FQNEAQ (reference sequence). The CDR3 is 15 amino acids. In nucleotides, the CDR3 is TGTGCCGGCAGCTTGGCGACAGGGGCGAACACTGAAGCTTTCTTT. This codes for CAGSLATGANTEAFF.

This clonotype was seen only once. This chain joins TRBV7-2 and TRBJ1-2, with a weak D call TRBD1 (5 bases). The CDR3 totals 17 residues. V shed 4 bases and J shed 0 bases, with 18 bases lying between them. Germline assignment: CDR1 SGHTA and CDR2 FQGNSA. The CDR3 loop is CASSWGRRTEANYGYTF. DNA for the CDR3: TGTGCCAGCAGCTGGGGCCGCCGGACCGAAGCTAACTATGGCTACACCTTC.

CDR3 sequence (DNA): TGTGCCAGCAGCCCAACGTCGGATTACGAGCAGTACTTC. This encodes CASSPTSDYEQYF. This sequence joins TRBV11-2 and TRBJ2-7; D not resolved. The CDR3 is 13 amino acids. Germline lookup yields CDR1 SGHAT and CDR2 FQNNGV. The V end was cut by 5 bases, the J end by 4 bases, with 12 bases between.

CDR3 coding DNA: TGCGCCAGCAGCCAACTCGACCCAAGCACAGATACGCAGTATTTT. As protein: CASSQLDPSTDTQYF. This chain connects TRBV4-1 to TRBJ2-3; no firm D call. Germline-derived CDR1 and CDR2 are MGHRA and YSYEKL. The CDR3 has 15 amino acids. The V gene lost 2 bases and the J gene lost 0 bases, with 9 bases spanning the gap.

This chain joins TRBV12-3 or TRBV12-4 and TRBJ2-1; maybe TRBD1 (6 bases). Gene TRBJ2-7 matches the end of the DNA better, so the J call may be wrong. The CDR3 contains 14 residues. CDR3 DNA: TGTGCCAGCAGTCCAACAGGGTTCTCCTACGAGCAGTACTTC. Its translation: CASSPTGFSYEQYF.

The table lists this clonotype with many counts. V usage is TRBV27 and J usage is TRBJ1-4; TRBD1 matches 7 bases. From germline, CDR1 is MNHEY and CDR2 SMNVEV (reference sequence). Trimming removed 5 bases from V and 3 bases from J; junction bases left unmatched: 9. The CDR3 runs to 16 residues. The CDR3 spells CASSPYRGEANEKLFF. The CDR3 nucleotides read TGTGCCAGCAGTCCATACAGGGGTGAGGCTAATGAAAAACTGTTTTTT.

This clonotype was detected many times. The chain employs TRBV6-2 or TRBV6-3 and TRBJ2-1; TRBD2 aligns across 15 bases. Trimming removed 2 bases from V and 3 bases from J; junction bases left unmatched: 14. CDR1 MNHEY and CDR2 SVGEGT come from the germline V gene. CDR3 length: 21 amino acids. The CDR3 here is CASSYLGTSGRIAVGYNEQFF. The CDR3 DNA reads TGTGCCAGCAGTTACCTCGGGACTAGCGGGAGGATAGCCGTGGGCTACAATGAGCAGTTCTTC.

This clonotype was counted once. The CDR3 reads CASSQGAGGTTGELFF. The CDR3 bases are TGCGCCAGCAGCCAAGGGGCGGGGGGCACGACCGGGGAGCTGTTTTTT. The rearrangement joins TRBV4-3 to TRBJ2-2, with 8 bases aligning to TRBD2. There are 16 residues in the CDR3. Trimming at V came to 1 base and at J to 5 bases, leaving 6 bases not matched to a gene. The germline CDR1 and CDR2 sequences are LGHNA and YSLEER.

This clonotype has a handful of counts. The V gene is TRBV29-1, the J gene TRBJ2-1, with 7 bases matching TRBD1. The CDR3 is made up of 14 amino acids. Germline CDR1 and CDR2: SQVTM and ANQGSEA. The V gene end was trimmed by 4 bases and the J gene end by 4 bases; junction bases not matched to a gene: 7. The CDR3 DNA reads as TGCAGCGTTGGCCCCGGGACAGATTACAATGAGCAGTTCTTC. Translation gives CSVGPGTDYNEQFF.

This clonotype was seen a few times. This rearrangement joins TRBV4-3 to TRBJ2-1, with TRBD2 identical over 10 bases. Trimming removed 5 bases from V and 4 bases from J; junction bases left unmatched: 11. CDR1 and CDR2 from the germline V gene are LGHNA and YSLEER. The CDR3 covers 17 residues. CDR3 in DNA: TGCGCCAGCAGCGTCGTGGCGCTAGCGGGGGCGTACAATGAGCAGTTCTTC. Its translation: CASSVVALAGAYNEQFF.

This clonotype was observed a handful of times. This chain links TRBV28 with TRBJ2-1; D possibly corresponds to TRBD2 (5 bases). The DNA end lines up better with TRBJ2-7; the J call may be wrong. The V gene's germline CDR1 is MDHEN and CDR2 SYDVKM. This CDR3 region has 13 residues. CDR3 sequence (DNA): TGTGCCAGCAGTTCGCAAAGCGGCTACGAGCAGTACTTC. The encoded protein is CASSSQSGYEQYF.

This clonotype was counted a few times. This chain joins TRBV7-2 and TRBJ2-5; 9 nucleotides line up with TRBD1. The germline CDR1 and CDR2 sequences are SGHTA and FQGNSA. The CDR3 is 14 residues long. Losses at the gene ends were 5 bases for V and 2 bases for J; bases not matched to a gene: 3. The CDR3, as DNA: TGTGCCAGCAGCGGGACAGGGCGGCAAGAGACCCAGTACTTC. Amino acid sequence: CASSGTGRQETQYF.

In this sample, this clonotype turned up a few times. This chain joins TRBV29-1 and TRBJ2-2; D ambiguous. CDR1 is SQVTM, CDR2 ANQGSEA, per germline. V lost 5 bases and J lost 8, with 12 bases in between. The length of the CDR3 is 12 residues. The CDR3 here is CSVPDVMGELFF. The CDR3 DNA reads TGCAGCGTTCCGGACGTCATGGGGGAGCTGTTTTTT.

The chain is built from TRBV12-3 or TRBV12-4 and TRBJ2-7, with 8 bases that match TRBD2. V lost 4 bases to trimming and J lost 5 bases; unmatched junction nucleotides: 7. The CDR3 consists of 14 residues. This CDR3 is CASSSGTSPNEQYF. The CDR3 bases are TGTGCCAGCAGTTCCGGGACTAGTCCCAACGAGCAGTACTTC.

This clonotype was seen a few times. The rearrangement uses TRBV5-1 and TRBJ1-1; TRBD1 might be the D (6 bases). Per the germline V gene, CDR1 is SGHRS and CDR2 is YFSETQ. The CDR3 runs to 14 residues. V was trimmed by 4 bases and J by 1 base, leaving 11 bases between them. The CDR3 nucleotides read TGCGCCAGCAGCATGGACAGACCGAACACTGAAGCTTTCTTT. It encodes CASSMDRPNTEAFF. Full variable domain (remainder filled in from reference TRBV5-1 and TRBJ1-1): KAGVTQTPRYLIKTRGQQVTLSCSPISGHRSVSWYQQTPGQGLQFLFEYFSETQRNKGNFPGRFSGRQFSNSRSEMNVSTLELGDSALYLCASSMDRPNTEAFFGQGTRLTVV.

This clonotype was detected only a few times. A junction end diverges from the germline sequence, so it may reflect a read error. The chain joins TRBV29-1 to TRBJ2-3; no clear D gene. The V gene's germline CDR1 is SQVTM and CDR2 ANQGSEA. CDR3 length: 12 amino acids. The chain's CDR3 is CRVVRLADTQYF. CDR3 in DNA: TGCAGAGTTGTTAGGTTAGCAGATACGCAGTATTTT.

This clonotype was seen a handful of times. The CDR3 sequence: CASSLEERWSPLHF. In DNA, the CDR3 is TGTGCCAGCAGTTTGGAGGAAAGGTGGTCACCCCTCCACTTT. The chain carries TRBV6-5 and TRBJ1-6, with no clear D. The CDR3 consists of 14 residues. V lost 4 bases to trimming and J lost 10 bases, with 14 bases between them. Germline assignment: CDR1 MNHEY and CDR2 SVGAGI.

The V call is TRBV6-1, the J call TRBJ2-5; possibly TRBD1 for D (5 bases). The closer fit of TRBJ2-1 to the DNA end suggests the J call may be wrong. This CDR3 has 15 residues. Germline CDR1 MNHNS, CDR2 SASEGT. The CDR3 loop reads CASSDHQGPYNEQFF. As DNA, the CDR3 is TGTGCCAGCAGTGATCATCAGGGCCCCTACAATGAGCAGTTCTTC.